This T cell receptor beta chain was recovered during a study of blood T cell repertoires in COVID-19. From germline, CDR1 is SQVTM and CDR2 ANQGSEA. The junction had 4 bases not matched to a gene; V was cut back by 6 bases and J by 4 bases. This CDR3 is built from 13 residues. The study recruited exposed participants who had met a COVID-19 case within 2 weeks before entry. Generated by immunoSEQ multiplex PCR, the TCRdb table keeps only in-frame clones and is missing some. The sample has a few hundred thousand clones, approximately 84% seen once. Details on this clone: Other DNA sequences in the sample encode the same CDR3.

The chain carries TRBV29-1 and TRBJ1-3; 9 positions match TRBD1. The sequencing sample was made of PBMCs or T cells enriched from blood (not recorded which). The TCR was taken from a woman aged 45-65 years who had been exposed to COVID-19. This CDR3 is CSVATGGGNTIYF. The CDR3 nucleotides read TGCAGCGTAGCGACAGGGGGAGGAAACACCATATATTTT.